This passage covers 29 T cell receptor beta chains from one sample sequenced in a study of blood T cell repertoires in COVID-19. Libraries were prepared by immunoSEQ multiplex PCR; TCRdb keeps only in-frame clonotypes and omits some of them. The repertoire holds fewer than 200,000 clones, with roughly 80% as singletons. The specimen was peripheral blood. Every receptor here comes from a man between 65 and 85 years old with acute or convalescent COVID-19.

This clone was picked up a small number of times. The rearrangement links TRBV11-2 to TRBJ2-5, with 13 bases aligning to TRBD2. This CDR3 is built from 15 residues. J lost 5 bases, V lost 0 bases, and 0 bases had no gene match. Germline V gives CDR1 SGHAT, CDR2 FQNNGV. This CDR3 is CASSLELAGGETQYF. The CDR3 DNA sequence: TGTGCCAGCAGCTTAGAACTAGCGGGAGGGGAGACCCAGTACTTC.

In its sample, this clone was seen a few times. The chain combines TRBV7-9 with TRBJ2-1, with 12 bases matching TRBD2. V trimming: 6 bases; J trimming: 5 bases; junction bases outside the gene matches: 8. The CDR3 is made up of 16 amino acids. From germline, CDR1 is SEHNR and CDR2 FQNEAQ (reference sequence). The CDR3 loop is CASRPTSGGLNNEQFF. The CDR3 DNA follows: TGTGCCAGCAGACCAACTAGCGGGGGGCTTAACAATGAGCAGTTCTTC.

V gene TRBV7-9 combines with J gene TRBJ1-5; D is unresolved. This CDR3 spans 12 amino acids. Germline V lookup: CDR1 SEHNR, CDR2 FQNEAQ (reference sequence). The germline V and J ends were trimmed by 5 bases and 0 bases, with 2 bases remaining between them. CDR3 amino acids: CASSRSNQPQHF. CDR3 coding DNA: TGTGCCAGCAGCCGTAGCAATCAGCCCCAGCATTTT.

V and J are TRBV5-4 and TRBJ2-2; 7 nucleotides line up with TRBD1. The CDR3 is 16 amino acids. The junction had 2 bases not matched to a gene; V was cut back by 0 bases and J by 0 bases. Germline CDR1 and CDR2: SGHNT and YYREEE (reference sequence). The CDR3 DNA is TGTGCCAGCAGCTTGGGGACAGGCGCGAACACCGGGGAGCTGTTTTTT. Residues: CASSLGTGANTGELFF.

This clone was observed many times. This chain connects TRBV7-2 to TRBJ1-2; D perhaps matches TRBD1 (5 bases). Trimming stripped 1 base from V and 0 bases from J, with 12 bases between. The CDR3 length is 16 residues. In germline, CDR1 is SGHTA, CDR2 FQGNSA. The CDR3 sequence is CASSLVFGGTNYGYTF. The CDR3 region has the DNA TGTGCCAGCAGCTTAGTCTTCGGGGGGACTAACTATGGCTACACCTTC. Full variable domain (outside the CDR3, taken from reference TRBV7-2 and TRBJ1-2): GAGVSQSPSNKVTEKGKDVELRCDPISGHTALYWYRQSLGQGLEFLIYFQGNSAPDKSGLPSDRFSAERTGGSVSTLTIQRTQQEDSAVYLCASSLVFGGTNYGYTFGSGTRLTVV.

The V gene is TRBV28, the J gene TRBJ2-7, with D tentatively TRBD2 (5 bases). Trimming left V 1 base short and J 4 bases short, with 11 bases between. CDR1 MDHEN and CDR2 SYDVKM come from the germline V gene. The CDR3 covers 14 residues. CDR3 in amino acids: CASSLFGITYEQYF. The CDR3 DNA sequence: TGTGCCAGCAGTTTATTCGGGATCACTTACGAGCAGTACTTC.

The chain has TRBV7-8 and TRBJ1-1; tentative D call: TRBD1 (6 bases). The CDR3 spans 15 residues. Between the trimmed V and J ends, which lost 5 bases and 2 bases, there was a span of 15 bases. Germline V gives CDR1 SGHVS, CDR2 FQNEAQ. The CDR3 DNA reads as TGTGCCAGCAGCCTAGACGCGGGGGCTAACACTGAAGCTTTCTTT. As protein: CASSLDAGANTEAFF.

The chain uses TRBV5-1 and TRBJ1-2; D perhaps matches TRBD1 (5 bases). Germline CDR1 SGHRS, CDR2 YFSETQ. This CDR3 has 14 residues. The V and J ends lost 3 bases and 3 bases respectively, with 12 bases between them. CDR3 region: CASSSGVADYGYTF. DNA for the CDR3: TGCGCCAGCAGCTCGGGGGTGGCTGACTATGGCTACACCTTC.

The chain is built from TRBV11-3 and TRBJ2-1; TRBD2 matches at 9 bases. V shed 2 bases and J 0 bases; nucleotides not matched to a gene: 14. Germline lookup yields CDR1 SGHNT and CDR2 YENEEA. The CDR3 runs to 20 residues. This CDR3 is CASSLRDPGLALSSYNEQFF. DNA of the CDR3: TGTGCCAGCAGCTTAAGGGACCCGGGACTAGCCTTAAGCTCCTACAATGAGCAGTTCTTC.

The chain combines TRBV19 with TRBJ1-1; 9 nucleotides agree with TRBD1. CDR1 and CDR2 (germline): LNHDA, SQIVND (reference sequence). The junction had 9 bases not matched to a gene; V was cut back by 5 bases and J by 5 bases. The CDR3 covers 15 residues. The CDR3 loop is CASSPLQGANTEAFF. The CDR3 DNA reads TGTGCCAGTAGTCCCCTACAGGGGGCGAATACTGAAGCTTTCTTT.

The chain has TRBV18 and TRBJ1-4; perhaps TRBD1 as D (6 bases). Between the trimmed V and J ends, which lost 5 bases and 0 bases, there was a span of 13 bases. Germline CDR1 KGHSH, CDR2 LQKENI. The CDR3 totals 16 residues. The CDR3 DNA is TGTGCCAGCTCATCCAGGGGCCCCACAACTAATGAAAAACTGTTTTTT. Translated: CASSSRGPTTNEKLFF.

This sequence joins TRBV13 and TRBJ1-2, with TRBD1 matching 7 bases. The CDR3 consists of 18 residues. Germline CDR1 reads PRHDT; CDR2 reads FYEKMQ (reference sequence). The V and J ends lost 5 bases and 1 base, in that order; junction bases with no gene match: 16. CDR3 in amino acids: CASSPSGRQGMNNYGYTF. The CDR3 region has the DNA TGTGCCAGCAGCCCTAGTGGTCGACAGGGAATGAATAACTATGGCTACACCTTC. Supplemented by reference TRBV13 and TRBJ1-2, the full variable domain reads AAGVIQSPRHLIKEKRETATLKCYPIPRHDTVYWYQQGPGQDPQFLISFYEKMQSDKGSIPDRFSAQQFSDYHSELNMSSLELGDSALYFCASSPSGRQGMNNYGYTFGSGTRLTVV.

The chain couples TRBV19 to TRBJ1-5; D possibly corresponds to TRBD1 (6 bases). CDR3 length: 15 residues. Germline CDR1 is LNHDA and CDR2 is SQIVND (reference sequence). Trimming left V 7 bases short and J 3 bases short, with 16 bases between. The CDR3 nucleotides read TGTGCCAGTAAGCCCGGGACAACCTTCAATCAGCCCCAGCATTTT. It codes for CASKPGTTFNQPQHF.

V is TRBV30 and J is TRBJ2-7; 8 nucleotides match TRBD1. The CDR3 is 12 amino acids. After removal of 3 bases from V and 12 bases from J, the junction contained 10 bases not matched to a gene. Per the germline V gene, CDR1 is GTSNPN and CDR2 is SVGIG (reference sequence). CDR3 sequence reads: CAWRGQGWIWYF. DNA of the CDR3: TGTGCCTGGAGAGGACAGGGATGGATTTGGTACTTC.

CDR3 DNA: TGTGCCACCAGTGATTTGCGTCCTAGCGGGGTGGGAGATACGCAGTATTTT. This translates into CATSDLRPSGVGDTQYF. This rearrangement joins TRBV24-1 to TRBJ2-3; 9 nucleotides match TRBD2. The CDR3 length is 17 residues. Germline V CDR1 and CDR2: KGHDR, SFDVKD. The J segment lost 5 bases and the V segment lost 0 bases, leaving 8 bases of the junction unmatched.

This clone was detected only once. The CDR3 sequence is CASSGDRTYEQYF. As DNA, the CDR3 is TGTGCCAGCAGTGGGGACAGGACCTACGAGCAGTACTTC. The chain combines TRBV2 with TRBJ2-7, with TRBD1 matching over 8 bases. Trimming cost V 4 bases and J 2 bases; bases outside gene matches: 1. The CDR3 length is 13 residues. Germline V gene lookup returns CDR1 SNHLY and CDR2 FYNNEI.

The V and J genes are TRBV6-5 and TRBJ1-5; no clear D gene. CDR1 is MNHEY and CDR2 is SVGAGI in the germline V gene. The length of the CDR3 is 12 residues. Trimming took 5 bases from V and 4 from J, leaving 6 bases between them. As DNA, the CDR3 is TGTGCCAGCAGTAATAGAAATCAGCCCCAGCATTTT. Protein product: CASSNRNQPQHF.

Note on this clone: Its ends do not fully match the called genes, so a read error is possible. The same CDR3 also results from other DNA sequences found in this sample. The rearrangement joins TRBV18 to TRBJ1-2; TRBD1 aligns across 7 bases. Germline loops: CDR1 KGHSH, CDR2 LQKENI. This CDR3 contains 15 residues. Here the CDR3 reads CASSPPWDSNYGYTF. Here the CDR3 DNA reads TGTGCCAGCTCACCACCGTGGGACAGCAACTATGGCTATACCTTC.

J is TRBJ2-5 and V is TRBV19, with D maybe TRBD2 (6 bases). CDR1 and CDR2 from the germline V gene are LNHDA and SQIVND (reference sequence). The CDR3 length is 15 residues. The ends were cut back, 0 bases at V and 3 bases at J, with 11 bases in the middle. The CDR3 loop is CASSIDGGKKETQYF. The CDR3 coding sequence is TGTGCCAGTAGTATAGATGGCGGGAAAAAAGAGACCCAGTACTTC.

This chain connects TRBV5-4 to TRBJ2-1, with TRBD2 identical over 16 bases. V shed 4 bases and J 8 bases; nucleotides not matched to a gene: 6. Germline lookup yields CDR1 SGHNT and CDR2 YYREEE (reference sequence). This CDR3 spans 16 amino acids. The CDR3 DNA reads TGTGCCAGCAGCACCGGGACTAGCGGGGGGGCCTATGAGCAGTTCTTC. Encoded protein: CASSTGTSGGAYEQFF.

The rearrangement links TRBV27 to TRBJ2-2; 9 bases map to TRBD1. The CDR3 length is 17 residues. J gave up 3 bases and V 0 bases, and 5 bases lay outside the gene matches. Germline CDR1 MNHEY, CDR2 SMNVEV (reference sequence). The CDR3 nucleotides read TGTGCCAGCAGTTTATCTTTTTGGGACAGGGACACCGGGGAGCTGTTTTTT. This encodes CASSLSFWDRDTGELFF.

This rearrangement joins TRBV5-1 to TRBJ2-3; 10 bases are a match to TRBD1. CDR3 length: 15 residues. Per germline, CDR1 SGHRS and CDR2 YFSETQ. Unmatched junction bases numbered 9, after V lost 4 bases and J lost 7 bases. CDR3 residues: CASSPGTGVANTQYF. The CDR3 DNA reads as TGCGCCAGCAGCCCGGGGACAGGGGTGGCAAATACGCAGTATTTT.

This clone was seen only a few times. The gene calls are TRBV5-4 and TRBJ1-3; D is undetermined. This CDR3 comprises 15 residues. Germline-derived CDR1 and CDR2 are SGHNT and YYREEE (reference sequence). V gave up 0 bases and J gave up 0 bases, with 7 bases separating them. Here the CDR3 reads CASSLDSHSGNTIYF. CDR3 DNA sequence: TGTGCCAGCAGCTTGGACAGCCACTCTGGAAACACCATATATTTT.

V is TRBV6-6 and J is TRBJ2-4; D perhaps matches TRBD2 (6 bases). Germline V CDR1 and CDR2: MNHNY, SVGAGI (reference sequence). V lost 6 bases and J lost 6, with 12 bases in between. The CDR3 extends over 13 amino acids. The CDR3 is CASRGRTSNIQYF. The CDR3 DNA is TGTGCCAGCAGGGGGAGGACCTCAAACATTCAGTACTTC.

The chain carries TRBV19 and TRBJ1-6, with 10 bases aligning to TRBD1. V dropped 8 bases and J dropped 10; count of bases not matched to a gene: 5. Per the germline V gene, CDR1 is LNHDA and CDR2 is SQIVND (reference sequence). This CDR3 is 13 amino acids long. This CDR3 is CASAGTGESPLHF. Here the CDR3 DNA reads TGTGCCAGTGCCGGGACAGGGGAATCACCCCTCCACTTT. The whole variable domain, remainder taken from reference TRBV19 and TRBJ1-6, is DGGITQSPKYLFRKEGQNVTLSCEQNLNHDAMYWYRQDPGQGLRLIYYSQIVNDFQKGDIAEGYSVSREKKESFPLTVTSAQKNPTAFYLCASAGTGESPLHFGNGTRLTVT.

This clone was observed a single time. This rearrangement joins TRBV25-1 to TRBJ1-5; D remains ambiguous. The germline V gene encodes CDR1 MGHDK and CDR2 SYGVNS. The CDR3 length is 14 residues. Trimming took 2 bases from V and 0 from J, leaving 5 bases between them. CDR3 residues: CASSERDSNQPQHF. The CDR3 nucleotides read TGTGCCAGCAGTGAACGAGATAGCAATCAGCCCCAGCATTTT.

The chain carries TRBV5-6 and TRBJ2-5, with TRBD2 identical over 8 bases. The CDR3 contains 15 residues. Losses at the gene ends were 4 bases for V and 5 bases for J; bases not matched to a gene: 10. CDR1 and CDR2 from the germline V gene are SGHDT and YYEEEE. The CDR3 loop reads CASSQLLADDETQYF. For the CDR3, the DNA is TGTGCCAGCAGCCAACTACTAGCGGATGACGAGACCCAGTACTTC.

Only a few counts were recorded for this clone. The V gene is TRBV6-6, the J gene TRBJ1-4; D remains ambiguous. CDR3 length: 15 amino acids. Germline V CDR1 and CDR2: MNHNY, SVGAGI (reference sequence). V was pared by 7 bases and J by 5 bases, with 17 bases between. The CDR3 nucleotides read TGTGCCAGCAAGAGTAATGGCGGAAAAAATGAAAAACTGTTTTTT. Translating gives CASKSNGGKNEKLFF.

This clone has just a few counts. The sample has other DNA sequences that encode this CDR3 too. The V gene is TRBV20-1, the J gene TRBJ2-5; the D is unclear. The CDR3 is 10 amino acids. Germline V CDR1 and CDR2: DFQATT, SNEGSKA (reference sequence). The V end was cut by 2 bases, the J end by 5 bases, with 3 bases between. In nucleotides, the CDR3 is TGCAGTGCTAGACGGGAGACCCAGTACTTC. Its protein is CSARRETQYF.